The 11 T cell receptor beta chains below were found in one sample sequenced in a study of blood T cells in healthy people across ages. The second PCR ran about 6 to 11 cycles with a sample-barcoded 5' primer and J-beta primers. TCRdb reanalysed the 5' RACE reads using MiXCR and keeps one entry per CDR3 protein. The sample records about 680,000 distinct CDR3 sequences, around 49% being singletons. Sequencing input: blood. Receptors originate from a woman in her fifties or sixties in good health.

J is TRBJ2-7 and V is TRBV6-2 or TRBV6-3, with 7 positions matching TRBD1. V dropped 2 bases and J dropped 0; count of bases not matched to a gene: 7. Germline CDR1 is MNHEY and CDR2 is SVGEGT. This CDR3 is 16 amino acids long. The CDR3 DNA reads as TGTGCCAGCAGTTACATTGTGGGACAGATCTCCTACGAGCAGTACTTC. Protein product: CASSYIVGQISYEQYF.

Only a few counts were recorded for this clonotype. The chain links TRBV10-3 to TRBJ2-7; 15 bases agree with TRBD2. Looked up from germline, CDR1 is ENHRY and CDR2 is SYGVKD. V was clipped by 6 bases and J by 0 bases; unmatched bases: 9. The CDR3 is made up of 18 amino acids. The CDR3 nucleotides read TGTGCCATCAGCCCGGGACTAGCGGGAGGTCTCAGCTCCTACGAGCAGTACTTC. It encodes CAISPGLAGGLSSYEQYF.

V gene TRBV15 combines with J gene TRBJ2-1, with D possibly called TRBD1 or TRBD2 (6 bases each). Germline V CDR1 and CDR2: LNHNV, YYDKDF (reference sequence). The ends were cut back, 0 bases at V and 10 bases at J, with 19 bases in the middle. The CDR3 contains 16 residues. CDR3 in DNA: TGTGCCACCAGCAGAGATAGTCGGGGGCCGTCAAGCGAGCAGTTCTTC. This translates into CATSRDSRGPSSEQFF.

A remark on this clonotype: A much more abundant neighbour one base away suggests this may be a read error. This rearrangement joins TRBV12-3 or TRBV12-4 to TRBJ2-5; 7 bases fit TRBD2. V was pared by 5 bases and J by 11 bases, with 14 bases of the junction left unmatched. The CDR3 extends over 14 amino acids. The CDR3 DNA reads TGTGCCAGCAGTGAAGCGGGACGGGGAGGAGAGCAGTACTTC. This encodes CASSEAGRGGEQYF.

This chain joins TRBV3-1 and TRBJ2-3, with D tentatively TRBD2 (5 bases). This CDR3 has 13 residues. CDR1 LGHDT and CDR2 YNNKEL come from the germline V gene (reference sequence). Deletions cut 2 bases from V and 8 bases from J, with 11 bases between. The CDR3 sequence is CASSQTDSGTQYF. CDR3 DNA: TGTGCCAGCAGCCAAACGGACTCCGGTACGCAGTATTTT.

This clonotype was observed a handful of times. This sequence joins TRBV4-3 and TRBJ2-7; 7 positions match TRBD2. This CDR3 is 16 amino acids long. V lost 0 bases, J lost 0 bases, and 5 bases stayed unmatched. Germline V gene data show CDR1 as LGHNA and CDR2 as YSLEER. The CDR3: CASSQDQRGSSYEQYF. As DNA, the CDR3 is TGCGCCAGCAGCCAAGATCAGCGGGGAAGCTCCTACGAGCAGTACTTC.

The chain carries TRBV7-9 and TRBJ1-4; a possible D gene is TRBD1 (6 bases). CDR1 SEHNR and CDR2 FQNEAQ come from the germline V gene (reference sequence). This CDR3 spans 13 amino acids. V dropped 5 bases and J dropped 8 bases, with 12 bases sitting between them. CDR3 protein: CASSPGTSEKLFF. In DNA form, the CDR3 reads TGTGCCAGCAGCCCAGGGACATCCGAAAAACTGTTTTTT.

V usage is TRBV14 and J usage is TRBJ2-1; D is tentatively TRBD1 or TRBD2 (5 bases each). The germline gives CDR1 SGHDN, CDR2 FVKESK. This CDR3 comprises 17 residues. V was cut by 0 bases and J by 4 bases, with 16 bases left in between. The CDR3 DNA sequence: TGTGCCAGCAGCCAAGAGAGGAGCTGGGACGGATACAATGAGCAGTTCTTC. This translates into CASSQERSWDGYNEQFF.

The gene calls are TRBV20-1 and TRBJ2-5; 8 bases agree with TRBD1. Per germline, CDR1 DFQATT and CDR2 SNEGSKA (reference sequence). The CDR3 sequence is 13 residues long. The J segment lost 1 base and the V segment lost 6 bases, leaving 4 bases of the junction unmatched. The CDR3 nucleotides are TGCAGTGCCTCAACAGGGGGCCAAGAGACCCAGTACTTC. It yields the protein CSASTGGQETQYF.

The V call is TRBV9, the J call TRBJ1-6; D gene uncertain. Per the germline V gene, CDR1 is SGDLS and CDR2 is YYNGEE. The CDR3 runs 15 residues. Trimming cost V 4 bases and J 10 bases, with 18 bases left between them. CDR3 nucleotides: TGTGCCAGCAGCCCTGGTATTGTACCTAGGTCACCCCTCCACTTT. Its translation: CASSPGIVPRSPLHF.

This clonotype was counted between two and nine times. This sequence joins TRBV7-2 and TRBJ2-1; 7 bases are a match to TRBD2. The CDR3 spans 15 residues. Germline trimming cut 5 bases from V and 3 bases from J; bases unmatched to any gene: 7. Germline values: CDR1 SGHTA, CDR2 FQGNSA. Here the CDR3 reads CASSPEAGDYNEQFF. The CDR3 DNA is TGTGCCAGCAGCCCTGAGGCGGGAGACTACAATGAGCAGTTCTTC.